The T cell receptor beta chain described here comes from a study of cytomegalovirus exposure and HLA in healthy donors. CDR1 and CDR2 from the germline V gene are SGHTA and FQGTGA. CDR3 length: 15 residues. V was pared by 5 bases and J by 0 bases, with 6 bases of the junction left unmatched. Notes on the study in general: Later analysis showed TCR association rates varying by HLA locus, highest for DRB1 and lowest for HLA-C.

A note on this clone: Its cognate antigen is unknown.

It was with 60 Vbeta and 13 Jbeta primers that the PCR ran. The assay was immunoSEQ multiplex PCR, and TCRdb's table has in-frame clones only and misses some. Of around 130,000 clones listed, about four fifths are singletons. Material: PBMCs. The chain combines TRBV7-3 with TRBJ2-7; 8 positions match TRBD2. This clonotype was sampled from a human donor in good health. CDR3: CASSLTGGDSYEQYF. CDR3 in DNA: TGTGCCAGCAGCCTCACGGGAGGGGACTCCTACGAGCAGTACTTC. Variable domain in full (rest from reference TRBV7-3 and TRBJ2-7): GAGVSQTPSNKVTEKGKYVELRCDPISGHTALYWYRQSLGQGPEFLIYFQGTGAADDSGLPNDRFFAVRPEGSVSTLKIQRTERGDSAVYLCASSLTGGDSYEQYFGPGTRLTVT.